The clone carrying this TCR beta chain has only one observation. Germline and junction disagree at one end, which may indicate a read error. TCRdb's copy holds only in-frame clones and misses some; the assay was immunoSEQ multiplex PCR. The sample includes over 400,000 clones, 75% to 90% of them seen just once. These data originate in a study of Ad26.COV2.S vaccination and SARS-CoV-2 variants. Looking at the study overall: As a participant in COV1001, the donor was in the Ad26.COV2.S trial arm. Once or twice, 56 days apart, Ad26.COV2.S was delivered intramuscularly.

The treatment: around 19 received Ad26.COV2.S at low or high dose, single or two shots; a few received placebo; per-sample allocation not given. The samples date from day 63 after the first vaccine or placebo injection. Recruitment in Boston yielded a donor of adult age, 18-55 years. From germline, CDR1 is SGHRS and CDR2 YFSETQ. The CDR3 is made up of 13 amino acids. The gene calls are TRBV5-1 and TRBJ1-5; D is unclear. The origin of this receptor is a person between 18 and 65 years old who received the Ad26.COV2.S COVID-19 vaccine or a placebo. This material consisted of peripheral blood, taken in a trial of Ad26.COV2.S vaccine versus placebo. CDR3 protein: CASNLVPNQPQHF. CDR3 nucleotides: TGCGCCAGCAACTTGGTACCTAATCAGCCCCAGCATTTT.